These 20 T cell receptor beta chains were all obtained from the same sample, sequenced in a study of blood T cells in healthy people across ages. Combining a sample-barcoded 5' primer with a J-beta primer mix, a second PCR ran for about 6 to 11 cycles. TCRdb reprocessed the 5' RACE reads via MiXCR and lists one record per CDR3 protein. The sample yields about 800,000 distinct CDR3 sequences, 25% seen once. This sample was shared with a second study, whose subject was T cells of mothers and their children.

Material: blood. The receptor source for this set is a boy aged 5-17 years in good health.

This clonotype was seen a handful of times. This rearrangement joins TRBV27 to TRBJ2-1, with TRBD1 matching 9 bases. CDR1 is MNHEY and CDR2 is SMNVEV in the germline V gene (reference sequence). The CDR3 length is 14 residues. With 7 bases clipped from V and 8 bases from J, the junction kept 9 bases outside the gene matches. CDR3 sequence (DNA): TGTGCCAGCACCGGCTTACAGGGGGCGTATGAGCAGTTCTTC. It is translated as CASTGLQGAYEQFF.

The J gene is TRBJ2-7, the V gene TRBV3-1; 9 bases fit TRBD1. This CDR3 spans 15 amino acids. Trimming removed 3 bases from V and 4 bases from J; junction bases left unmatched: 7. Germline lookup yields CDR1 LGHDT and CDR2 YNNKEL (reference sequence). CDR3 sequence reads: CASSQDGQGRYEQYF. CDR3 DNA: TGTGCCAGCAGCCAGGATGGACAGGGGAGGTACGAGCAGTACTTC.

This clonotype appeared a few times. This chain uses TRBV18 with TRBJ2-7, with 9 bases identical to TRBD2. In germline, CDR1 is KGHSH, CDR2 LQKENI. The CDR3 extends over 14 amino acids. The J segment lost 9 bases and the V segment lost 0 bases, leaving 6 bases of the junction unmatched. For the CDR3, the DNA is TGTGCCAGCTCACCACCGACTAGCGGCTCGGTGCAGTACTTC. Protein product: CASSPPTSGSVQYF.

This clonotype was seen more than once but under ten times. The chain has TRBV7-8 and TRBJ2-1, with 7 positions matching TRBD2. The CDR3 runs 13 residues. The germline V gene has CDR1 SGHVS and CDR2 FQNEAQ. J was trimmed by 6 bases and V by 5 bases; bases with no gene match: 4. CDR3 nucleotides: TGTGCCAGCAGCACAAGGACTAGCAATGAGCAGTTCTTC. It yields the protein CASSTRTSNEQFF.

This chain joins TRBV12-3 or TRBV12-4 and TRBJ2-7; 14 positions agree with TRBD2. CDR3 length equals 16 residues. The trim removed 7 bases at V and 9 bases at J, leaving 14 bases unmatched. CDR3: CASTDLGGLAGVVQYF. Here the CDR3 DNA reads TGTGCCAGCACCGACCTCGGGGGACTAGCGGGGGTGGTGCAGTACTTC.

The rearrangement uses TRBV6-6 and TRBJ2-1, with 7 nucleotides matching TRBD2. The J segment lost 5 bases and the V segment lost 7 bases, leaving 17 bases of the junction unmatched. The CDR3 has 17 residues. The germline V gene has CDR1 MNHNY and CDR2 SVGAGI (reference sequence). CDR3 sequence: CASTGFKEGGFDNEQFF. The CDR3 DNA is TGTGCCAGCACGGGGTTTAAGGAGGGAGGGTTCGACAATGAGCAGTTCTTC.

In its sample, this clonotype was seen a few times. V is TRBV11-3 and J is TRBJ2-2, with TRBD2 matching 8 bases. V trimming: 4 bases; J trimming: 1 base; junction bases outside the gene matches: 14. Germline CDR1 is SGHNT and CDR2 is YENEEA. The CDR3 covers 19 residues. CDR3 sequence (DNA): TGTGCCAGCAGCTCGTCCGGGCGGGGGGAACTTAAGAACACCGGGGAGCTGTTTTTT. Protein: CASSSSGRGELKNTGELFF.

This clonotype was recorded many times. The gene calls are TRBV6-1 and TRBJ2-4; 8 bases match TRBD2. The germline V gene encodes CDR1 MNHNS and CDR2 SASEGT. The CDR3 consists of 18 residues. J was trimmed by 0 bases and V by 6 bases; bases with no gene match: 13. The CDR3 bases are TGTGCCAGCAGCCGCGGGACTAGTTCTAGGCTAGCCAAAAACATTCAGTACTTC. Protein sequence: CASSRGTSSRLAKNIQYF.

This clonotype has a handful of counts. The V call is TRBV6-1, the J call TRBJ1-2; 7 positions match TRBD1. V trimming: 4 bases; J trimming: 0 bases; junction bases outside the gene matches: 5. Germline lookup yields CDR1 MNHNS and CDR2 SASEGT. The CDR3 has 15 residues. CDR3 coding DNA: TGTGCCAGCAGTGGAACCGACAGGGCTAACTATGGCTACACCTTC. Its protein product is CASSGTDRANYGYTF.

This clonotype was picked up a small number of times. The chain employs TRBV20-1 and TRBJ1-6, with D unresolved. The CDR3 sequence is 15 residues long. With 2 bases removed from V and 0 bases from J, the gap between germline ends came to 8 bases. Germline CDR1 DFQATT, CDR2 SNEGSKA (reference sequence). CDR3 coding DNA: TGCAGTGCTAGACCAGGCGTCTCCTATAATTCACCCCTCCACTTT. Amino acid sequence: CSARPGVSYNSPLHF.

The chain uses TRBV20-1 and TRBJ1-6, with 7 bases fitting TRBD1. There are 12 residues in the CDR3. Germline lookup yields CDR1 DFQATT and CDR2 SNEGSKA (reference sequence). With 4 bases clipped from V and 9 bases from J, the junction kept 3 bases outside the gene matches. The CDR3 DNA reads as TGCAGTGCTACCTACAGGGGTTCACCCCTCCACTTT. This encodes CSATYRGSPLHF.

In this sample, this clonotype turned up a few times. This chain links TRBV10-3 with TRBJ2-7; D remains ambiguous. Germline lookup yields CDR1 ENHRY and CDR2 SYGVKD. The germline V and J ends were trimmed by 2 bases and 4 bases, with 6 bases remaining between them. The CDR3 consists of 12 residues. The CDR3 DNA is TGTGCCATCAGTGAGGTGGGGTACGAGCAGTACTTC. This encodes CAISEVGYEQYF.

This chain connects TRBV29-1 to TRBJ2-5; 8 positions agree with TRBD1. The germline CDR1 and CDR2 sequences are SQVTM and ANQGSEA. The length of the CDR3 is 15 residues. J lost 5 bases, V lost 6 bases, and 14 bases had no gene match. The CDR3 nucleotides are TGCAGCGTCCTTGCAGCGGACAGGGTGGGGGAGACCCAGTACTTC. Translation: CSVLAADRVGETQYF.

This chain uses TRBV12-3 or TRBV12-4 with TRBJ2-2; D is tentatively TRBD1 or TRBD2 (5 bases each). V lost 2 bases and J 4 bases, leaving 11 bases between the germline ends. The CDR3 contains 15 residues. The chain's CDR3 is CASSLTSGTTGELFF. CDR3 nucleotides: TGTGCCAGCAGTTTAACCTCCGGGACCACCGGGGAGCTGTTTTTT.

A single count supports this clonotype. The chain couples TRBV4-1 to TRBJ1-4, with TRBD1 matching over 8 bases. The junction had 8 bases not matched to a gene; V was cut back by 0 bases and J by 5 bases. Germline loops: CDR1 MGHRA, CDR2 YSYEKL. The CDR3 contains 17 residues. This chain's CDR3 is CASSQDGRGHVNEKLFF. CDR3 bases: TGCGCCAGCAGCCAAGATGGCAGGGGGCATGTCAATGAAAAACTGTTTTTT.

V is TRBV6-6 and J is TRBJ1-2; D not certain. Trimming took 5 bases from V and 3 from J, leaving 16 bases between them. The germline V gene has CDR1 MNHNY and CDR2 SVGAGI (reference sequence). There are 15 residues in the CDR3. The CDR3 is CASSPPADFDYGYTF. CDR3 coding DNA: TGTGCCAGCAGTCCCCCAGCGGATTTTGACTATGGCTACACCTTC.

This clonotype has more than one count but fewer than ten. This chain connects TRBV15 to TRBJ2-5; TRBD2 might be the D (5 bases). Trimming left V 0 bases short and J 2 bases short, with 19 bases between. Germline loops: CDR1 LNHNV, CDR2 YYDKDF (reference sequence). The CDR3 sequence is 18 residues long. The CDR3 spells CATSRDKFGKTNQETQYF. The CDR3 DNA follows: TGTGCCACCAGCAGAGATAAATTCGGGAAAACTAATCAAGAGACCCAGTACTTC.

The J gene is TRBJ1-1, the V gene TRBV9; the match to TRBD1 covers 7 bases. Germline V gene sequence: CDR1 SGDLS, CDR2 YYNGEE. The CDR3 is 17 residues long. The junction had 12 bases not matched to a gene; V was cut back by 3 bases and J by 1 base. CDR3 coding DNA: TGTGCCAGCAGCGAGGACGACAGGGAACACAGGAACACTGAAGCTTTCTTT. Its protein product is CASSEDDREHRNTEAFF.

CDR3 in DNA: TGCAGTGCTAGAGATTGGCGCAGCACAGATACGCAGTATTTT. It codes for CSARDWRSTDTQYF. The genes are TRBV20-1 and TRBJ2-3; no firm D call. The V gene's germline CDR1 is DFQATT and CDR2 SNEGSKA (reference sequence). The CDR3 consists of 14 residues. Trimming took 0 bases from V and 0 from J, leaving 7 bases between them.

This clonotype was seen more than once but under ten times. The rearrangement uses TRBV9 and TRBJ1-4; TRBD1 agrees at 7 bases. This CDR3 has 15 residues. CDR1 SGDLS and CDR2 YYNGEE come from the germline V gene. Trimming at V came to 3 bases and at J to 4 bases, leaving 6 bases not matched to a gene. The CDR3: CASSESGTVNEKLFF. The DNA of the CDR3 is TGTGCCAGCAGCGAATCCGGGACAGTTAATGAAAAACTGTTTTTT.